These 21 T cell receptor beta chains were sequenced from one sample in a study of TIL therapy for anti-PD-1-resistant metastatic lung cancer. Time point defined: pre-treatment sample, taken before nivolumab and TIL therapy. The immunoSEQ assay was v3. Generated by immunoSEQ multiplex PCR, the TCRdb table keeps only in-frame clones and is missing some. Among tens of thousands of clones listed, approximately 70% were seen once. The input for sequencing was blood, taken at baseline. The receptors were sampled from a person aged 25-80 years with non-small cell lung cancer.

This chain connects TRBV5-5 to TRBJ1-5; D perhaps matches TRBD1 (6 bases). Per germline, CDR1 SGHKS and CDR2 YYEKEE (reference sequence). The CDR3 is 16 residues long. The ends were cut back, 4 bases at V and 1 base at J, with 15 bases in the middle. The CDR3 protein is CASSPGAGMSNQPQHF. For the CDR3, the DNA is TGTGCCAGCAGCCCGGGGGCGGGGATGAGCAATCAGCCCCAGCATTTT.

V is TRBV7-9 and J is TRBJ2-7, with TRBD2 matching 8 bases. Trimming removed 3 bases from V and 6 bases from J; junction bases left unmatched: 7. Germline V gives CDR1 SEHNR, CDR2 FQNEAQ (reference sequence). The CDR3 covers 14 residues. CDR3 protein: CASSFSGGPSEQYF. CDR3 DNA sequence: TGTGCCAGCAGCTTTTCGGGAGGGCCGAGCGAGCAGTACTTC. The full variable domain, with the rest looked up from reference TRBV7-9 and TRBJ2-7, is DTGVSQNPRHKITKRGQNVTFRCDPISEHNRLYWYRQTLGQGPEFLTYFQNEAQLEKSRLLSDRFSAERPKGSFSTLEIQRTEQGDSAMYLCASSFSGGPSEQYFGPGTRLTVT.

This sequence joins TRBV7-2 and TRBJ1-2, with 7 bases matching TRBD1. This CDR3 spans 15 amino acids. With V trimmed by 1 base and J by 8 bases, 10 bases remained unmatched. CDR1 SGHTA and CDR2 FQGNSA come from the germline V gene. The CDR3 region has the DNA TGTGCCAGCAGCTTAGAACTTCCCAGGGGGTCCGGCTACACCTTC. Amino acid sequence: CASSLELPRGSGYTF.

This rearrangement joins TRBV28 to TRBJ1-1; possible D gene TRBD1, 6 bases. The ends were cut back, 5 bases at V and 4 bases at J, with 17 bases in the middle. Germline V CDR1 and CDR2: MDHEN, SYDVKM. The length of the CDR3 is 15 residues. CDR3 DNA: TGTGCCAGCAGTACCCCCGGGGGGGGGCGCACTGAAGCTTTCTTT. It is translated as CASSTPGGGRTEAFF.

The chain employs TRBV24-1 and TRBJ2-4, with 9 bases matching TRBD1. Unmatched junction bases numbered 12, after V lost 5 bases and J lost 8 bases. The CDR3 consists of 16 residues. The germline V gene has CDR1 KGHDR and CDR2 SFDVKD. CDR3 DNA sequence: TGTGCCACCAGTGCCAGCCCTCGGACAGGGGAAGACATTCAGTACTTC. Protein: CATSASPRTGEDIQYF.

CDR3 nucleotides: TGTGCCAGCAGTCCCCCCGGGGGTCAGCCCCAGCATTTT. Residues: CASSPPGGQPQHF. V is TRBV27 and J is TRBJ1-5; the D gene is possibly TRBD1 (5 bases). Germline V gene sequence: CDR1 MNHEY, CDR2 SMNVEV (reference sequence). The V gene lost 5 bases and the J gene lost 6 bases, with 11 bases spanning the gap. This CDR3 is built from 13 residues.

The rearrangement uses TRBV30 and TRBJ1-5, with 7 bases matching TRBD1. J lost 3 bases, V lost 5 bases, and 4 bases had no gene match. The CDR3 totals 13 residues. The germline V gene encodes CDR1 GTSNPN and CDR2 SVGIG (reference sequence). CDR3 sequence reads: CAWSGQFNQPQHF. The CDR3 DNA sequence: TGTGCCTGGTCGGGACAGTTCAATCAGCCCCAGCATTTT.

A few counts support this clone. V gene TRBV30 combines with J gene TRBJ2-3, with 8 bases matching TRBD1. Germline V CDR1 and CDR2: GTSNPN, SVGIG (reference sequence). The CDR3 totals 15 residues. V was clipped by 1 base and J by 5 bases; unmatched bases: 8. CDR3 region: CAWSEGQGGEDTQYF. CDR3 DNA: TGTGCCTGGAGTGAAGGACAGGGAGGTGAAGATACGCAGTATTTT.

The chain joins TRBV2 to TRBJ1-1; D possibly corresponds to TRBD1 (5 bases). The CDR3 is 13 residues long. Deletions cut 6 bases from V and 7 bases from J, with 15 bases between. The germline gives CDR1 SNHLY, CDR2 FYNNEI. CDR3 amino acids: CASRSPGIGEAFF. CDR3 DNA sequence: TGTGCCAGCAGGAGCCCAGGGATTGGTGAAGCTTTCTTT. The complete variable domain, with remaining parts taken from reference TRBV2 and TRBJ1-1, reads EPEVTQTPSHQVTQMGQEVILRCVPISNHLYFYWYRQILGQKVEFLVSFYNNEISEKSEIFDDQFSVERPDGSNFTLKIRSTKLEDSAMYFCASRSPGIGEAFFGQGTRLTVV.

This clone was observed a few times. The V and J genes are TRBV10-1 and TRBJ1-1; D call uncertain. Trimming left V 3 bases short and J 1 base short, with 6 bases between. CDR1 and CDR2 (germline): WNHNN, SYGVQD (reference sequence). The CDR3 length is 13 residues. The CDR3 region has the DNA TGCGCCAGCAGTGAATCCGGGAACACTGAAGCTTTCTTT. Its translation is CASSESGNTEAFF.

This clone was observed a handful of times. This chain connects TRBV6-2 or TRBV6-3 to TRBJ1-4; TRBD1 matches 7 bases. J lost 7 bases, V lost 5 bases, and 10 bases had no gene match. The CDR3 is 15 residues long. The germline CDR1 and CDR2 sequences are MNHEY and SVGEGT. The CDR3 bases are TGTGCCAGCAGTGACGCAGGGGGAGGATTTGAAAAACTGTTTTTT. It yields the protein CASSDAGGGFEKLFF.

The CDR3 DNA sequence: TGTGCCAGCAGCTTAGTGGCAGGGGGCAACACTGAAGCTTTCTTT. Translated: CASSLVAGGNTEAFF. This chain links TRBV7-8 with TRBJ1-1; 8 bases map to TRBD1. This CDR3 is built from 15 residues. Germline lookup yields CDR1 SGHVS and CDR2 FQNEAQ. The V gene end was trimmed by 1 base and the J gene end by 2 bases; junction bases not matched to a gene: 3.

Notes on this clone: The same CDR3 can be traced to other DNA sequences in this sample. The J gene is TRBJ2-1, the V gene TRBV14; D remains ambiguous. The germline gives CDR1 SGHDN, CDR2 FVKESK. The CDR3 contains 13 residues. Trimming removed 6 bases at V and 6 bases at J, with 12 bases between. The CDR3 region has the DNA TGTGCCAGCAGTAGCCTCCCGGGCAATGAGCAGTTCTTC. It is translated as CASSSLPGNEQFF. The full variable domain, in which reference TRBV14 and TRBJ2-1 provide the parts outside the CDR3, is EAGVTQFPSHSVIEKGQTVTLRCDPISGHDNLYWYRRVMGKEIKFLLHFVKESKQDESGMPNNRFLAERTGGTYSTLKVQPAELEDSGVYFCASSSLPGNEQFFGPGTRLTVL.

This sequence joins TRBV6-5 and TRBJ1-1; D remains unclear. CDR1 MNHEY and CDR2 SVGAGI come from the germline V gene. This CDR3 comprises 13 residues. V was shortened by 5 bases and J by 1 base, with 8 bases between the two germline ends. The CDR3 bases are TGTGCCAGCAGTACCGACACGAACACTGAAGCTTTCTTT. It translates to CASSTDTNTEAFF.

The chain joins TRBV3-1 (or the pseudogene TRBV3-2) to TRBJ1-1; TRBD1 matches at 8 bases. V lost 0 bases and J lost 10; bases outside the gene matches: 7. This CDR3 is 14 amino acids long. Germline V gene sequence: CDR1 LGHDT, CDR2 YNNKEL (reference sequence). The CDR3 nucleotides read TGTGCCAGCAGCCAAGATTGGGGCAGGGGGCGAGCTTTCTTT. Translating it yields CASSQDWGRGRAFF.

J is TRBJ1-2 and V is TRBV28; the match to TRBD1 covers 7 bases. Germline CDR1 reads MDHEN; CDR2 reads SYDVKM. The CDR3 is 12 residues long. V shed 10 bases, J shed 2 bases, and the junction held 4 bases outside the gene matches. CDR3: CAIQTGNYGYTF. The DNA of the CDR3 is TGTGCCATCCAGACAGGGAACTATGGCTACACCTTC.

The V call is TRBV7-2, the J call TRBJ1-2, with D possibly TRBD1 on 5 matching bases. Trimming stripped 1 base from V and 5 bases from J, with 17 bases between. This CDR3 spans 16 amino acids. CDR1 SGHTA and CDR2 FQGNSA come from the germline V gene. CDR3 sequence reads: CASSLVWGGTLYGYTF. The CDR3 coding sequence is TGTGCCAGCAGCTTAGTTTGGGGGGGGACCCTTTATGGCTACACCTTC.

The rearrangement uses TRBV11-2 and TRBJ2-3; tentative D call: TRBD1 (5 bases). CDR1 and CDR2 (germline): SGHAT, FQNNGV. The CDR3 is 14 residues long. V was shortened by 3 bases and J by 1 base, with 8 bases between the two germline ends. CDR3 DNA: TGTGCCAGCAGCTTCGGCAGGGGCACAGATACGCAGTATTTT. It encodes CASSFGRGTDTQYF. Based on the CDR3 plus reference TRBV11-2 and TRBJ2-3, the full variable domain is EAGVAQSPRYKIIEKRQSVAFWCNPISGHATLYWYQQILGQGPKLLIQFQNNGVVDDSQLPKDRFSAERLKGVDSTLKIQPAKLEDSAVYLCASSFGRGTDTQYFGPGTRLTVL.

V is TRBV27 and J is TRBJ2-3; D is perhaps TRBD1 (6 bases). Trimming took 6 bases from V and 2 from J, leaving 9 bases between them. The CDR3 consists of 13 residues. CDR1 is MNHEY, CDR2 SMNVEV, per germline (reference sequence). The CDR3 here is CASSTGYTDTQYF. The CDR3 DNA follows: TGTGCCAGCAGCACAGGGTACACAGATACGCAGTATTTT.

This chain connects TRBV7-8 to TRBJ2-2; 11 nucleotides align to TRBD1. The J segment lost 0 bases and the V segment lost 5 bases, leaving 14 bases of the junction unmatched. The CDR3 is 20 residues long. Per the germline V gene, CDR1 is SGHVS and CDR2 is FQNEAQ. CDR3 sequence (DNA): TGTGCCAGCAGCCTAAACCGGGACAGGGGGAAAGGGGCGAACACCGGGGAGCTGTTTTTT. Translating it yields CASSLNRDRGKGANTGELFF.

This clone was detected only a few times. The V gene is TRBV30, the J gene TRBJ1-2; tentative D call: TRBD1 (5 bases). This CDR3 has 13 residues. V lost 2 bases, J lost 2 bases, and 9 bases lay in between. Germline CDR1 and CDR2: GTSNPN and SVGIG (reference sequence). The CDR3 nucleotides are TGTGCCTGGAGTCCGGGGGGAAACTATGGCTACACCTTC. Translated: CAWSPGGNYGYTF.